Each of the 24 T cell receptor beta chains below was sequenced from the same sample in a study of blood T cell repertoires in COVID-19. TCRdb's copy holds only in-frame clones and misses some; the assay was immunoSEQ multiplex PCR. The sample lists about 410,000 clones; around 91% were seen once. Sequencing was done on a sample of peripheral blood. The source is a woman in her thirties or forties with COVID-19, enrolled during active disease.

The chain links TRBV6-5 to TRBJ1-2; 8 bases map to TRBD1. CDR1 and CDR2 from the germline V gene are MNHEY and SVGAGI. The ends lost 10 bases at V and 2 bases at J; junction bases unmatched: 3. The CDR3 sequence is 12 residues long. The CDR3 coding sequence is TGTGCCACGGGGGACAGGAACTATGGCTACACCTTC. Translated, it gives CATGDRNYGYTF.

The chain recombines TRBV5-1 with TRBJ2-3; 11 nucleotides agree with TRBD2. J lost 1 base, V lost 0 bases, and 1 base had no gene match. The germline CDR1 and CDR2 sequences are SGHRS and YFSETQ. The CDR3 is made up of 16 amino acids. The CDR3 sequence: CASSLELAGGTDTQYF. CDR3 nucleotides: TGCGCCAGCAGCTTGGAACTAGCGGGGGGCACAGATACGCAGTATTTT.

The gene calls are TRBV27 and TRBJ2-5; D ambiguous. The CDR3 covers 11 residues. Germline V CDR1 and CDR2: MNHEY, SMNVEV (reference sequence). Trimming took 3 bases from V and 3 from J, leaving 2 bases between them. CDR3 amino acids: CASSFKETQYF. The CDR3 DNA reads TGTGCCAGCAGTTTCAAAGAGACCCAGTACTTC.

This chain uses TRBV9 with TRBJ2-1, with 10 nucleotides matching TRBD2. CDR1 and CDR2 (germline): SGDLS, YYNGEE. The CDR3 runs 17 residues. With V trimmed by 4 bases and J by 6 bases, 13 bases remained unmatched. CDR3 DNA sequence: TGTGCCAGCAGCCCGCCCTCCCCCCAGCGGGGGGGCAATGAGCAGTTCTTC. This sequence encodes CASSPPSPQRGGNEQFF.

The chain carries TRBV18 and TRBJ2-7; the match to TRBD1 covers 10 bases. Trimming cost V 4 bases and J 7 bases; bases outside gene matches: 10. The CDR3 is made up of 15 amino acids. Looked up from germline, CDR1 is KGHSH and CDR2 is LQKENI. The CDR3 DNA sequence: TGTGCCAGCTCACTGTCCGGGACAGGGGTGATAGAGCAGTACTTC. Residues: CASSLSGTGVIEQYF.

The chain combines TRBV18 with TRBJ2-2; no clear D gene. V dropped 3 bases and J dropped 5 bases, with 7 bases sitting between them. This CDR3 is 13 amino acids long. Per germline, CDR1 KGHSH and CDR2 LQKENI. CDR3 coding DNA: TGTGCCAGCTCACCCGTTTTGACCGGGGAGCTGTTTTTT. Residues: CASSPVLTGELFF. Complete variable domain (other parts from reference TRBV18 and TRBJ2-2): NAGVMQNPRHLVRRRGQEARLRCSPMKGHSHVYWYRQLPEEGLKFMVYLQKENIIDESGMPKERFSAEFPKEGPSILRIQQVVRGDSAAYFCASSPVLTGELFFGEGSRLTVL.

The rearrangement joins TRBV7-9 to TRBJ1-5, with TRBD1 identical over 9 bases. The CDR3 is 13 residues long. CDR1 SEHNR and CDR2 FQNEAQ come from the germline V gene (reference sequence). The V gene end was trimmed by 6 bases and the J gene end by 5 bases; junction bases not matched to a gene: 2. The CDR3 sequence: CASRGQGYQPQHF. The DNA of the CDR3 is TGTGCCAGCAGAGGACAGGGGTATCAGCCCCAGCATTTT.

V usage is TRBV4-1 and J usage is TRBJ1-5, with 8 bases that match TRBD1. Germline CDR1 MGHRA, CDR2 YSYEKL. The CDR3 spans 15 residues. The V and J ends lost 1 base and 3 bases, in that order; junction bases with no gene match: 2. CDR3 protein: CASSQGQGLNQPQHF. For the CDR3, the DNA is TGCGCCAGCAGCCAAGGACAGGGGCTCAATCAGCCCCAGCATTTT.

The chain combines TRBV5-6 with TRBJ1-4; D uncertain. The length of the CDR3 is 14 residues. Germline CDR1 is SGHDT and CDR2 is YYEEEE. V shed 1 base and J shed 8 bases, with 12 bases lying between them. CDR3 in DNA: TGTGCCAGCAGCTTGTTGCCGCCGGAGGAAAAACTGTTTTTT. This translates into CASSLLPPEEKLFF.

This clone has only one observation. This chain connects TRBV7-3 to TRBJ1-2, with TRBD1 identical over 7 bases. Trimming at V came to 1 base and at J to 4 bases, leaving 6 bases not matched to a gene. CDR1 is SGHTA and CDR2 is FQGTGA in the germline V gene. This CDR3 has 15 amino acids. CDR3 residues: CASSLKGTAPYGYTF. For the CDR3, the DNA is TGTGCCAGCAGCTTAAAAGGGACAGCCCCCTATGGCTACACCTTC.

The chain has TRBV5-1 and TRBJ1-2, with TRBD1 matching over 7 bases. CDR1 is SGHRS, CDR2 YFSETQ, per germline. Trimming took 6 bases from V and 3 from J; bases not matched to a gene: 8. The CDR3 covers 14 residues. CDR3 DNA sequence: TGCGCCAGCAACATCGCCGGGACAGACTATGGCTACACCTTC. Amino acids: CASNIAGTDYGYTF.

The J gene is TRBJ2-7, the V gene TRBV5-4; TRBD1 agrees at 7 bases. The CDR3 sequence is 13 residues long. Germline CDR1 and CDR2: SGHNT and YYREEE (reference sequence). J gave up 3 bases and V 4 bases, and 4 bases lay outside the gene matches. CDR3: CASSTGQNYEQYF. The CDR3 region has the DNA TGTGCCAGCAGCACGGGACAGAACTACGAGCAGTACTTC.

The chain employs TRBV5-4 and TRBJ2-5; a weak D match, TRBD2 (5 bases). In germline, CDR1 is SGHNT, CDR2 YYREEE (reference sequence). V lost 4 bases and J 3 bases, leaving 10 bases between the germline ends. The CDR3 runs 13 residues. CDR3 region: CASSAGFKETQYF. In DNA, the CDR3 is TGTGCCAGCAGCGCGGGTTTCAAAGAGACCCAGTACTTC.

This chain joins TRBV19 and TRBJ1-6, with 9 bases identical to TRBD1. Germline assignment: CDR1 LNHDA and CDR2 SQIVND (reference sequence). The V gene end was trimmed by 4 bases and the J gene end by 8 bases; junction bases not matched to a gene: 3. The CDR3 loop spans 14 amino acids. The CDR3 sequence is CASSKDRGDSPLHF. The CDR3 DNA is TGTGCCAGTAGTAAAGACAGGGGGGATTCACCCCTCCACTTT.

The rearrangement links TRBV3-1 (or the pseudogene TRBV3-2) to TRBJ1-2; 7 bases are shared with TRBD1. Germline lookup yields CDR1 LGHDT and CDR2 YNNKEL (reference sequence). The trim removed 4 bases at V and 2 bases at J, leaving 10 bases unmatched. The CDR3 sequence is 16 residues long. CDR3 DNA sequence: TGTGCCAGCAGCCCATCCATCAGGGGGGCGAACTATGGCTACACCTTC. Amino acid sequence: CASSPSIRGANYGYTF.

This chain uses TRBV7-3 with TRBJ2-7; perhaps TRBD1 as D (6 bases). The CDR3 is made up of 13 amino acids. Germline V CDR1 and CDR2: SGHTA, FQGTGA. V was pared by 5 bases and J by 0 bases, with 8 bases between. In nucleotides, the CDR3 is TGTGCCAGCAGCAGGGACACCTCCTACGAGCAGTACTTC. It codes for CASSRDTSYEQYF.

This chain's CDR3 is CASSLAARLKSSYNEQFF. The CDR3 nucleotides read TGTGCCAGCAGCTTAGCTGCGAGGCTGAAAAGCTCCTACAATGAGCAGTTCTTC. The chain links TRBV7-8 to TRBJ2-1, with D hard to call. The germline V and J ends were trimmed by 0 bases and 0 bases, with 15 bases remaining between them. In germline, CDR1 is SGHVS, CDR2 FQNEAQ. This CDR3 region has 18 residues.

The V and J genes are TRBV13 and TRBJ2-7; D is unresolved. The V end was cut by 5 bases, the J end by 3 bases, with 11 bases between. This CDR3 has 13 residues. CDR1 is PRHDT and CDR2 is FYEKMQ in the germline V gene (reference sequence). The CDR3 DNA reads as TGTGCCAGCAGCCAAACTACATACTACGAGCAGTACTTC. It encodes CASSQTTYYEQYF.

In regard to this clone: The sample contains more than one DNA sequence encoding this CDR3. V gene TRBV27 combines with J gene TRBJ1-2; 9 bases line up with TRBD1. V lost 6 bases, J lost 8 bases, and 4 bases stayed unmatched. The germline V gene encodes CDR1 MNHEY and CDR2 SMNVEV (reference sequence). The CDR3 loop spans 12 amino acids. In DNA form, the CDR3 reads TGTGCCAGCAGCCGGACAGGGGACGGCTACACCTTC. Translation: CASSRTGDGYTF.

The rearrangement uses TRBV11-3 and TRBJ1-5, with TRBD1 matching over 9 bases. With V trimmed by 1 base and J by 2 bases, 6 bases remained unmatched. The length of the CDR3 is 17 residues. Germline-derived CDR1 and CDR2 are SGHNT and YENEEA. The CDR3 region is CASSLGRDREGNQPQHF. CDR3 nucleotides: TGTGCCAGCAGCTTAGGGCGGGACAGGGAGGGCAATCAGCCCCAGCATTTT.

This chain uses TRBV29-1 with TRBJ1-5; 7 bases fit TRBD1. CDR1 is SQVTM and CDR2 is ANQGSEA in the germline V gene. The V and J ends lost 4 bases and 2 bases, in that order; junction bases with no gene match: 2. This CDR3 has 13 residues. CDR3 region: CSVGGTGNQPQHF. In DNA, the CDR3 is TGCAGCGTTGGGGGGACAGGCAATCAGCCCCAGCATTTT. The complete variable domain, with remaining parts taken from reference TRBV29-1 and TRBJ1-5, reads SAVISQKPSRDICQRGTSLTIQCQVDSQVTMMFWYRQQPGQSLTLIATANQGSEATYESGFVIDKFPISRPNLTFSTLTVSNMSPEDSSIYLCSVGGTGNQPQHFGDGTRLSIL.

The J gene is TRBJ1-2, the V gene TRBV28; 10 bases are a match to TRBD1. Germline V gene sequence: CDR1 MDHEN, CDR2 SYDVKM. The trim removed 5 bases at V and 7 bases at J, leaving 13 bases unmatched. The CDR3 consists of 16 residues. The CDR3 DNA follows: TGTGCCAGCAGTCCCCCCGGGGACAGGGGAAGGTCTGGCTACACCTTC. Translation: CASSPPGDRGRSGYTF.

The gene calls are TRBV7-9 and TRBJ2-7; 8 positions agree with TRBD1. Germline V lookup: CDR1 SEHNR, CDR2 FQNEAQ (reference sequence). The CDR3 extends over 14 amino acids. V dropped 5 bases and J dropped 4; count of bases not matched to a gene: 7. Written as DNA, the CDR3 is TGTGCCAGCAGCCTGGACAGGGTTTCTTACGAGCAGTACTTC. This gives the protein CASSLDRVSYEQYF. Using reference TRBV7-9 and TRBJ2-7 for the parts outside the CDR3, the full variable domain is DTGVSQNPRHKITKRGQNVTFRCDPISEHNRLYWYRQTLGQGPEFLTYFQNEAQLEKSRLLSDRFSAERPKGSFSTLEIQRTEQGDSAMYLCASSLDRVSYEQYFGPGTRLTVT.

The chain links TRBV24-1 to TRBJ2-2; D perhaps matches TRBD1 (5 bases). CDR1 is KGHDR and CDR2 is SFDVKD in the germline V gene. The germline V and J ends were trimmed by 4 bases and 3 bases, with 14 bases remaining between them. The CDR3 is 16 residues long. For the CDR3, the DNA is TGTGCCACCAGTGACCGACAGTCCCCCGACACCGGGGAGCTGTTTTTT. Its translation is CATSDRQSPDTGELFF.